Listed here are 13 T cell receptor beta chains from one sample, sequenced in a study of Graves' ophthalmopathy and Graves' hyperthyroidism. The TCR beta CDR3 regions underwent amplification from RNA transcripts. The library came from an HTBI-primed first-round RT-PCR and a second-round multiplex PCR. TCRdb reprocessed the multiplex PCR reads with MiXCR, giving one entry per CDR3 protein. The table shows hundreds of thousands of distinct CDR3 sequences, with about 20% occurring only once. Material: peripheral blood. The origin of the receptors is a young woman with stable Graves' hyperthyroidism. Some clones in this sample may be carry-over from other donors' samples.

As regards this clonotype: A read error may be the cause here, since a much bigger clone is one base away. Here the CDR3 omits its conserved ending phenylalanine or tryptophan, so a read error is the likely source. As DNA, the CDR3 is TGTGCCAGCAGTTTAATCCCCGGCGGGAGTGTGGCGTACGAGCAGTACTCC. Encoded protein: CASSLIPGGSVAYEQYS. The chain joins TRBV27 to TRBJ2-7; 7 bases line up with TRBD2. The germline CDR1 and CDR2 sequences are MNHEY and SMNVEV (reference sequence). The CDR3 loop spans 17 amino acids. The trim removed 2 bases at V and 4 bases at J, leaving 14 bases unmatched.

This clonotype was counted at least ten times. This clone may be a read error of a much larger clone one base away. The chain uses TRBV19 and TRBJ1-2; tentative D call: TRBD1 (6 bases). V was pared by 8 bases and J by 2 bases, with 12 bases between. Germline loops: CDR1 LNHDA, CDR2 SQIVND (reference sequence). This CDR3 contains 13 residues. CDR3 sequence reads: CASGTTGNYGYTF. The CDR3 nucleotides are TGTGCCAGTGGCACGACAGGAAACTATGGCTACACCTTC.

The gene calls are TRBV7-8 and TRBJ1-5; D remains unclear. V lost 0 bases and J lost 5, with 14 bases in between. This CDR3 spans 16 amino acids. Germline values: CDR1 SGHVS, CDR2 FQNEAQ. This chain's CDR3 is CASSLAKEPQDQPQHF. The CDR3 DNA sequence: TGTGCCAGCAGCTTAGCGAAGGAACCGCAGGATCAGCCCCAGCATTTT.

The CDR3 nucleotides are TGCGCCAGCAGCCCCATAGGTCGGGATCCCTATGGCTACACCTTC. As protein: CASSPIGRDPYGYTF. V and J are TRBV5-1 and TRBJ1-2; D is uncertain. The V end lost 4 bases, the J end lost 4 bases, and 17 bases lay between the germline ends. This CDR3 comprises 15 residues. Germline assignment: CDR1 SGHRS and CDR2 YFSETQ.

This clonotype was detected ten times or more. This rearrangement joins TRBV6-6 to TRBJ1-6; D gene uncertain. Germline-derived CDR1 and CDR2 are MNHNY and SVGAGI (reference sequence). This CDR3 is 13 amino acids long. With 2 bases removed from V and 13 bases from J, the gap between germline ends came to 12 bases. CDR3 DNA sequence: TGTGCCAGCAGTTACATTGTCTTATCGCCCCTCCACTTT. Translation: CASSYIVLSPLHF.

This clonotype showed up many times. The chain employs TRBV20-1 and TRBJ1-6; 8 bases map to TRBD1. There are 17 residues in the CDR3. Germline V lookup: CDR1 DFQATT, CDR2 SNEGSKA (reference sequence). J lost 7 bases, V lost 2 bases, and 13 bases had no gene match. CDR3 sequence: CSARTGRGQGANSPLHF. The DNA for the CDR3 is TGCAGTGCTAGAACGGGGAGAGGACAGGGAGCCAATTCACCCCTCCACTTT.

The chain joins TRBV12-3 or TRBV12-4 to TRBJ1-2; tentative D call: TRBD1 (5 bases). Between the trimmed V and J ends, which lost 7 bases and 7 bases, there was a span of 19 bases. The CDR3 loop spans 14 amino acids. As DNA, the CDR3 is TGTGCCAGCACCCACGGGGCGCGTGCGAGTGGCTACACCTTC. Protein sequence: CASTHGARASGYTF.

The CDR3 bases are TGCAGTGCTCGTCTAGCGGGGCTTTGGACAGGGGGTATCGGGAATCAGCCCCAGCATTTT. This encodes CSARLAGLWTGGIGNQPQHF. This chain uses TRBV20-1 with TRBJ1-5, with 10 bases fitting TRBD1. Germline lookup yields CDR1 DFQATT and CDR2 SNEGSKA (reference sequence). CDR3 length: 20 residues. V dropped 5 bases and J dropped 4; count of bases not matched to a gene: 23.

This clonotype showed up many times. The V call is TRBV20-1, the J call TRBJ1-2; perhaps TRBD1 as D (5 bases). CDR1 is DFQATT, CDR2 SNEGSKA, per germline (reference sequence). V was pared by 3 bases and J by 6 bases, with 8 bases between. The CDR3 is 11 amino acids. The CDR3 is CSARWGDGYTF. CDR3 nucleotides: TGCAGTGCTAGGTGGGGGGATGGCTACACCTTC.

Ten or more counts support this clonotype. This chain joins TRBV11-2 and TRBJ2-7; no clear D. Trimming removed 8 bases from V and 2 bases from J, with 19 bases in between. Germline V CDR1 and CDR2: SGHAT, FQNNGV. The CDR3 has 15 amino acids. The CDR3 loop is CASRSMRSRPYEQYF. The CDR3 nucleotides are TGTGCCAGCCGCTCGATGAGGTCGAGGCCCTACGAGCAGTACTTC.

This clonotype was recorded a few times. The V and J genes are TRBV13 and TRBJ1-1; TRBD1 might be the D (6 bases). The V gene's germline CDR1 is PRHDT and CDR2 FYEKMQ (reference sequence). This CDR3 spans 20 amino acids. Trimming left V 4 bases short and J 2 bases short, with 29 bases between. CDR3 amino acids: CASSSIAYRVTQDQNTEAFF. CDR3 nucleotide sequence: TGTGCCAGCAGCTCTATCGCTTACAGGGTCACACAGGACCAAAACACTGAAGCTTTCTTT.

This clonotype has a handful of counts. The V call is TRBV3-1, the J call TRBJ2-2; 8 bases align to TRBD1. The CDR3 consists of 18 residues. CDR1 is LGHDT and CDR2 is YNNKEL in the germline V gene (reference sequence). The V segment lost 1 base and the J segment 0 bases; nucleotides outside the gene matches: 7. CDR3 in amino acids: CASSQAGQGAANTGELFF. The DNA of the CDR3 is TGTGCCAGCAGCCAAGCTGGACAGGGAGCTGCGAACACCGGGGAGCTGTTTTTT.

The chain combines TRBV3-1 with TRBJ2-5; TRBD2 matches 8 bases. The germline V gene has CDR1 LGHDT and CDR2 YNNKEL (reference sequence). The CDR3 is 15 amino acids. J gave up 5 bases and V 1 base, and 6 bases lay outside the gene matches. CDR3 DNA sequence: TGTGCCAGCAGCCAAGGTACTAGCGGAATGGAGACCCAGTACTTC. It yields the protein CASSQGTSGMETQYF.